This entry concerns a single T cell receptor (beta chain). Authors' processing steps: How many nucleated cells were present was estimated from reference gene primer amplification. Clones were sequenced by immunoSEQ multiplex PCR, and TCRdb holds only the in-frame ones, with some missing. From that table come the V and J calls and clone size; the DNA was used to work out D and trimming. This sample carries under 80,000 clones, approximately 86% of them seen once, and the ten largest clones take less than 4%. This CDR3 has 14 residues. Germline CDR1 reads MNHNY; CDR2 reads SVGAGI (reference sequence). Trimming cost V 6 bases and J 5 bases; bases outside gene matches: 9. The sample is drawn from a study of blood T cell repertoires in COVID-19. Overall study context: Samples representing acute and convalescent COVID-19 were sourced from the United States, Italy and Spain. The cDNA or gDNA used as material had been derived from T cells, B-cell-depleted T cells, or PBMCs.

The chain employs TRBV6-6 and TRBJ2-5; 7 nucleotides line up with TRBD2. The receptor comes from a man in his 70s with active COVID-19. Sequencing was carried out using peripheral blood. The CDR3 DNA sequence: TGTGCCAGCAGCCAGCTGGGGGGAGGGGAGACCCAGTACTTC. This gives the protein CASSQLGGGETQYF.